The following is a T cell receptor (beta chain) sequence with its context. Antigen specificity is unknown. The sample comes from a study of memory CD4+ T cells and cytomegalovirus serostatus. For the study at large: Of the healthy Belgian adults, several were CMV seropositive and 20 to 30 seronegative. General study points: CD4+ memory repertoires contained about 40% of the roughly 150 reported CMV TCRbeta sequences.

Single viable CD3+CD4+CD8-CD45RO+ cells were sorted as the memory CD4+ T cells. Assay used: immunoSEQ multiplex PCR; TCRdb lists only in-frame clones, some missing. The top ten clones hold around 0.73% of a sample with about 80,000 clones, less than 90% of them seen once. Trimming stripped 0 bases from V and 0 bases from J, with 15 bases between. The CDR3 runs to 18 residues. Germline CDR1 is SGHRS and CDR2 is YFSETQ. The specimen sequenced was memory CD4+ T cells from blood. The V call is TRBV5-1, the J call TRBJ1-4, with unresolved D. This TCR came from an adult in good health and CMV-seronegative. This CDR3 is CASSLEARIGATNEKLFF. DNA of the CDR3: TGCGCCAGCAGCTTGGAAGCAAGAATTGGTGCAACTAATGAAAAACTGTTTTTT.